This T cell receptor beta chain was observed in a study of control samples from healthy donors and cancer patients. Trimming took 2 bases from V and 4 from J, leaving 9 bases between them. CDR3 length equals 13 residues. From germline, CDR1 is SEHNR and CDR2 FQNEAQ (reference sequence). Assay used: immunoSEQ multiplex PCR; TCRdb lists only in-frame clones, some missing. The data contain about 95,000 clones, approximately 86% of them seen just once; the ten biggest clones take up more than 15%. The sample holds a few counts of this clone. Material for sequencing was blood. The chain joins TRBV7-9 to TRBJ2-7; no definite D call. The clonotype originates from a man aged 25 to 40 in good health. DNA of the CDR3: TGTGCCAGCAGCTTAATCTCGGCTTACGAGCAGTACTTC. Its protein product is CASSLISAYEQYF.